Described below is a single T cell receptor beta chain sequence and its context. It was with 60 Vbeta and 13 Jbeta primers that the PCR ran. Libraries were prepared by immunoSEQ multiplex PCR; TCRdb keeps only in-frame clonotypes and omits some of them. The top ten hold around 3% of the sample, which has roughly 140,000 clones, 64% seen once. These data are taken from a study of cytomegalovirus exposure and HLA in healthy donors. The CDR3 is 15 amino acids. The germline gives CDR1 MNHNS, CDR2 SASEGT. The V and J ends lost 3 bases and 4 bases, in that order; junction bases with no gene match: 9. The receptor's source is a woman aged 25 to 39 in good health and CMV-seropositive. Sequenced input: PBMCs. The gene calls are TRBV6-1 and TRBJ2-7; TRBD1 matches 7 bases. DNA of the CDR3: TGTGCCAGCAGTGAGGAGGCAGGGGGAACGTACGAGCAGTACTTC. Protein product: CASSEEAGGTYEQYF.